This T cell receptor (beta chain) comes out of a study of early T cells in non-severe SARS-CoV-2 infection. The wider study: Unpaired chains resulted from sequencing bulk RNA of unsorted whole blood. Notes on the study in general: Matching results from VDJdb favored anti-spike CD8 responses, leaving private and CD4 specificities undetected.

Individual cDNA molecules carried attached unique molecular identifiers. Each CDR3 protein gets one entry after TCRdb re-called the 5' RACE reads with MiXCR. The repertoire has under 35,000 distinct CDR3 sequences, 6.6% of them found once; the top ten carry less than 3%. This clonotype was detected once. Its antigen is currently unknown. This may stem from a read error, because a much larger clone lies one nucleotide away. The CDR3 runs 16 residues. Germline values: CDR1 LNHDA, CDR2 SQIVND (reference sequence). Trimming stripped 2 bases from V and 2 bases from J, with 15 bases between. The material sequenced was whole blood. The chain employs TRBV19 and TRBJ2-5; D is unclear. This TCR was sampled from an adult who was a healthcare worker with PCR-confirmed SARS-CoV-2 infection or an uninfected control (not recorded which). CDR3 in amino acids: CASSIRRRRLQETQYF. Here the CDR3 DNA reads TGTGCCAGTAGTATACGCCGACGACGGCTGCAAGAGACCCAGTACTTC.